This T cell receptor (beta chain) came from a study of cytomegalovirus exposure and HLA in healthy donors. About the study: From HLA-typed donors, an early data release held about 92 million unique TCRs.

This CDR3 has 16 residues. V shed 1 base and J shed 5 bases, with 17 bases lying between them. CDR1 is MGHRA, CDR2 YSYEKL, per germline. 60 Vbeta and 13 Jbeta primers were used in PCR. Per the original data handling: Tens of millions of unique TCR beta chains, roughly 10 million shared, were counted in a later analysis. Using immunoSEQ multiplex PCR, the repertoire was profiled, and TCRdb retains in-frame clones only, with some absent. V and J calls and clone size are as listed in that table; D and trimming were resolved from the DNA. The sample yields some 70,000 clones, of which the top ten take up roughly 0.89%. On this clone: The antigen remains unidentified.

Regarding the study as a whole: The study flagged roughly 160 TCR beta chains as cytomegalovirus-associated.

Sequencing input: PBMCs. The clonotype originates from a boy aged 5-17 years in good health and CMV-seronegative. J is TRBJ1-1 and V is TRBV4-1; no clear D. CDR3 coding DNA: TGCGCCAGCAGCCAAGGTATAAGCGAGGTTGGAACTGAAGCTTTCTTT. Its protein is CASSQGISEVGTEAFF.